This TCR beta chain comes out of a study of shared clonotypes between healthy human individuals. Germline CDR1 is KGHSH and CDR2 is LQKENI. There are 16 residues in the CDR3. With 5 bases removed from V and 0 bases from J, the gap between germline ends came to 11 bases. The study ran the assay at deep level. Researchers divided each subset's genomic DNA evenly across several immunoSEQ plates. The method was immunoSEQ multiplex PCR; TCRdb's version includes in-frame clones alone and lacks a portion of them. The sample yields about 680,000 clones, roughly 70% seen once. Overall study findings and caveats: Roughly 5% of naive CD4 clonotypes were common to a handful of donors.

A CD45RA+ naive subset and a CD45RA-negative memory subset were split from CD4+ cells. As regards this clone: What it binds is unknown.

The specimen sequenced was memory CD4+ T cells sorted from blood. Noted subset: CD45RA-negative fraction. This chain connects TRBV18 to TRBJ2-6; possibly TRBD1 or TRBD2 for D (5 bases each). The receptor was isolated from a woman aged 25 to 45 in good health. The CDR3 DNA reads TGTGCCAGCTCAAGGGACGGAGCCTCTGGGGCCAACGTCCTGACTTTC. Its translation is CASSRDGASGANVLTF.